A selection of T cell receptor beta chains follows, all from one sample in a study of T cell responses to AZD1222 COVID-19 vaccine. The data were produced by immunoSEQ multiplex PCR, yet TCRdb's version contains in-frame clones alone and is incomplete. This table has 150,000 to 170,000 clones, about 86% appearing once. Sequencing was performed on peripheral blood, taken on day 0 of MenACWY control vaccination. These receptors were collected from an adult in good health. Each CDR3 is given with its conserved first and last residue. D genes are given only for firm matches. Clone size is shown for a subset of rows, as once, few, many or a class of expanded clone.

few | TRBJ2-1 | TRBV5-1 | TRBD2 | 15 | CASSRTLAGDNEQFF | TGCGCCAGCAGCCGTACACTAGCGGGAGATAATGAGCAGTTCTTC
NA | TRBJ2-1 | TRBV25-1 | NA | 15 | CASDPPGGRDNEQFF | TGTGCCAGCGACCCCCCGGGGGGCCGGGACAATGAGCAGTTCTTC
NA | TRBJ1-1 | TRBV7-9 | NA | 13 | CASSDRMNTEAFF | TGTGCCAGCAGTGACAGGATGAACACTGAAGCTTTCTTT
few | TRBJ1-2 | TRBV19 | TRBD1 | 12 | CASRGQPYGYTF | TGTGCCAGTAGGGGACAGCCCTATGGCTACACCTTC
NA | TRBJ2-4 | TRBV11-1 | TRBD1 | 13 | CASSDRDRGLPYF | TGTGCCAGCAGCGACCGGGACAGGGGCCTCCCGTACTTC
NA | TRBJ1-2 | TRBV7-9 | NA | 12 | CASSSGASHYTF | TGTGCCAGCAGCTCAGGGGCCAGTCACTACACCTTC
NA | TRBJ2-2 | TRBV10-3 | TRBD1 | 16 | CAISEPGQGITGELFF | TGTGCCATCAGTGAGCCGGGACAGGGGATCACCGGGGAGCTGTTTTTT
NA | TRBJ2-1 | TRBV21-1 | NA | 16 | CASSKARLADYNEQFF | TGTGCCAGCAGCAAAGCGCGGCTAGCGGATTACAATGAGCAGTTCTTC
NA | TRBJ1-5 | TRBV2 | NA | 13 | CASSGQEYQPQHF | TGTGCCAGCAGTGGGCAGGAGTATCAGCCCCAGCATTTT
NA | TRBJ1-1 | TRBV6-5 | NA | 12 | CASMSLGARAFF | TGTGCCAGCATGAGCTTGGGGGCGCGGGCTTTCTTT
few | TRBJ1-3 | TRBV10-2 | NA | 15 | CASSRDGGSGNTIYF | TGCGCCAGCAGCCGGGACGGAGGCTCTGGAAACACCATATATTTT
NA | TRBJ1-1 | TRBV11-3 | NA | 14 | CASSLGRAGRGAFF | TGTGCCAGCAGCTTAGGCCGGGCGGGTAGGGGCGCTTTCTTT
NA | TRBJ1-3 | TRBV19 | TRBD1 | 16 | CASSDDRGNSGNTIYF | TGTGCCAGTAGTGACGACAGGGGTAACTCTGGAAACACCATATATTTT
once | TRBJ1-1 | TRBV12-3/TRBV12-4 | TRBD1 | 13 | CASGDRANTEAFF | TGTGCCAGCGGGGACAGGGCGAACACTGAAGCTTTCTTT
once | TRBJ1-1 | TRBV18 | TRBD1 | 16 | CASSPLTRGRFTEAFF | TGTGCCAGCTCACCATTGACCAGGGGGCGATTTACTGAAGCTTTCTTT
NA | TRBJ1-2 | TRBV29-1 | NA | 11 | CLALAGYGYTF | TGCCTAGCCCTCGCGGGCTATGGCTACACCTTC
NA | TRBJ2-7 | TRBV6-1 | TRBD2 | 16 | CASSVFSSGISYEQYF | TGTGCCAGCAGTGTTTTTTCTAGCGGTATCTCCTACGAGCAGTACTTC
NA | TRBJ1-1 | TRBV28 | NA | 16 | CASSFHGLSPFTEAFF | TGTGCCAGCAGTTTCCACGGGCTCTCCCCTTTCACTGAAGCTTTCTTT
NA | TRBJ2-7 | TRBV28 | NA | 17 | CASSLNPGSPYSYEQYF | TGTGCCAGCAGTTTGAATCCCGGGAGTCCTTACTCCTACGAGCAGTACTTC
NA | TRBJ1-4 | TRBV2 | NA | 14 | CASRGGGINEKLFF | TGTGCCAGCAGAGGGGGAGGGATTAATGAAAAACTGTTTTTT
NA | TRBJ2-4 | TRBV4-3 | TRBD1 | 16 | CASSQGAQGVADIQYF | TGCGCCAGCAGCCAAGGAGCCCAGGGGGTAGCAGACATTCAGTACTTC
NA | TRBJ2-7 | TRBV6-4 | NA | 16 | CASFFPRVLRASEQYF | TGTGCCAGCTTCTTCCCCCGGGTCCTCCGGGCCAGCGAGCAGTACTTC
NA | TRBJ2-3 | TRBV5-1 | NA | 15 | CASISERVVVGTQYF | TGCGCCAGCATCTCGGAAAGGGTCGTGGTGGGTACGCAGTATTTT
once | TRBJ1-1 | TRBV3-1/TRBV3-2 | NA | 13 | CASSQVIGVSAFF | TGTGCCAGCAGCCAAGTTATCGGGGTCTCGGCTTTCTTT
NA | TRBJ1-2 | TRBV6-5 | NA | 13 | CASSYDPNYGYTF | TGTGCCAGCAGCTACGATCCGAACTATGGCTACACCTTC
once | TRBJ1-2 | TRBV5-4 | NA | 13 | CASSFQEYYGYTF | TGTGCCAGCAGCTTTCAGGAGTACTATGGCTACACCTTC
few | TRBJ2-2 | TRBV23-1 | NA | 14 | CASSQLQGEGELFF | TGCGCCAGCAGTCAACTACAGGGAGAGGGGGAGCTGTTTTTT
NA | TRBJ1-1 | TRBV7-6 | TRBD1 | 15 | CASSPWTGGNTEAFF | TGTGCCAGCAGCCCTTGGACAGGGGGGAACACTGAAGCTTTCTTT
NA | TRBJ1-4 | TRBV6-1 | TRBD1 | 15 | CASSEQGQPNEKLFF | TGTGCCAGCAGTGAACAGGGACAGCCGAATGAAAAACTGTTTTTT
NA | TRBJ2-5 | TRBV12-3/TRBV12-4 | NA | 13 | CASSRGGWETQYF | TGTGCCAGCAGTAGGGGGGGCTGGGAGACCCAGTACTTC
NA | TRBJ1-1 | TRBV7-6 | NA | 15 | CASSPEGTGSSEAFF | TGTGCCAGCAGCCCAGAGGGCACAGGGAGTTCTGAAGCTTTCTTT
NA | TRBJ1-1 | TRBV28 | NA | 12 | CASSPGQRRAFF | TGTGCCAGCAGTCCAGGACAGAGACGGGCTTTCTTT
NA | TRBJ2-5 | TRBV7-2 | NA | 15 | CASSLGRGRRETQYF | TGTGCCAGCAGCTTAGGGAGGGGGAGGCGGGAGACCCAGTACTTC
NA | TRBJ2-1 | TRBV19 | NA | 14 | CASSMGEGYNEQFF | TGTGCCAGTAGTATGGGAGAAGGCTACAATGAGCAGTTCTTC
NA | TRBJ2-1 | TRBV7-8 | NA | 14 | CASSPTVGANEQFF | TGTGCCAGCAGCCCCACGGTAGGGGCGAATGAGCAGTTCTTC
NA | TRBJ2-1 | TRBV7-9 | TRBD1 | 19 | CASSSSGTGASRWYNEQFF | TGTGCCAGCAGCTCCTCCGGGACAGGGGCTTCACGGTGGTACAATGAGCAGTTCTTC
NA | TRBJ1-1 | TRBV10-1 | TRBD1 | 13 | CASMSGQGTEAFF | TGCGCCAGCATGTCCGGACAGGGCACTGAAGCTTTCTTT
NA | TRBJ2-3 | TRBV10-3 | NA | 14 | CAISEGEFTDTQYF | TGTGCCATCAGTGAGGGCGAGTTCACAGATACGCAGTATTTT
NA | TRBJ1-1 | TRBV20-1 | NA | 10 | CSAVKRGAFF | TGCAGTGCTGTGAAGCGGGGAGCTTTCTTT
NA | TRBJ1-6 | TRBV27 | TRBD1 | 19 | CASSRRVLFDRGSNSPLHF | TGTGCCAGCAGTCGTAGGGTGTTGTTCGACAGGGGGTCTAATTCACCCCTCCACTTT
NA | TRBJ1-2 | TRBV7-8 | NA | 13 | CASSPQGNYGYTF | TGTGCCAGCAGCCCCCAGGGGAACTATGGCTACACCTTC
NA | TRBJ1-1 | TRBV7-2 | NA | 19 | CASSKSRPLGSIRGTEAFF | TGTGCCAGCAGCAAAAGCAGGCCCCTCGGGTCCATTAGGGGCACTGAAGCTTTCTTT
NA | TRBJ2-1 | TRBV10-1 | NA | 15 | CASSRQDRSYNEQFF | TGCGCCAGTTCCAGACAGGATCGCTCCTACAATGAGCAGTTCTTC
few | TRBJ1-5 | TRBV9 | TRBD1 | 15 | CASSGTGNQIQPQHF | TGTGCCAGCAGCGGGACAGGGAACCAAATTCAGCCCCAGCATTTT
NA | TRBJ1-1 | TRBV19 | TRBD1 | 14 | CATRPGQGPLEAFF | TGTGCCACCAGACCGGGACAGGGGCCTCTTGAAGCTTTCTTT
NA | TRBJ2-2 | TRBV6-2/TRBV6-3 | NA | 13 | CASSNRGGRELFF | TGTGCCAGCAGTAACAGGGGGGGCCGGGAGCTGTTTTTT
NA | TRBJ2-5 | TRBV28 | NA | 15 | CASSLTQGSGETQYF | TGTGCCAGCAGTCTAACACAGGGTTCTGGGGAGACCCAGTACTTC
NA | TRBJ1-2 | TRBV6-5 | NA | 15 | CASTRAGRNNYGYTF | TGTGCCAGCACCAGAGCGGGGCGTAATAACTATGGCTACACCTTC
few | TRBJ1-5 | TRBV18 | NA | 15 | CASSPSPLGNQPQHF | TGTGCCAGCTCACCATCGCCACTCGGCAATCAGCCCCAGCATTTT
NA | TRBJ2-7 | TRBV3-1/TRBV3-2 | NA | 14 | CASSQVATAGEQYF | TGTGCCAGCAGCCAAGTGGCCACTGCGGGCGAGCAGTACTTC
few | TRBJ1-6 | TRBV27 | NA | 16 | CASSAPQGTYNSPLHF | TGTGCCAGCAGCGCACCACAGGGAACCTATAATTCACCCCTCCACTTT
NA | TRBJ2-5 | TRBV29-1 | TRBD2 | 12 | CSVPTSDETQYF | TGCAGCGTTCCAACTAGCGACGAGACCCAGTACTTC
NA | TRBJ2-2 | TRBV5-1 | TRBD1 | 15 | CASSLAPGGTGELFF | TGCGCCAGCAGCTTGGCTCCAGGGGGCACCGGGGAGCTGTTTTTT